This is a list of T cell receptor beta chains from one sample in a study of T-cell reconstitution after alpha-beta-depleted transplantation in children. In TCRdb, the PCR reads were re-called with MiXCR into one record per CDR3 protein. The data contain about 230,000 distinct CDR3 sequences, around 9.7% of them singletons. The source was PBMCs from the stem cell graft donor, collected from the stem cell graft. These receptors originate from a human donor who donated a stem cell graft to a child with SCID. Each CDR3 is given with its conserved first and last residue. Fields, in order: J gene, V gene, D gene, clone size, CDR3 DNA, CDR3 protein. D genes are given only for firm matches. Clone size is stated in some rows and not others, as once, few, many or a class when expanded.

J gene: TRBJ1-6; V gene: TRBV20-1; D gene: TRBD1; clone size: many; CDR3 DNA: TGCAGTGCTAGCACCGGACAGGGGAATTCACCCCTCCACTTT; CDR3 protein: CSASTGQGNSPLHF
J gene: TRBJ1-1; V gene: TRBV12-3/TRBV12-4; D gene: -; clone size: many; CDR3 DNA: TGTGCCAGCAGTCGGGACCGGAACACTGAAGCTTTCTTT; CDR3 protein: CASSRDRNTEAFF
J gene: TRBJ2-7; V gene: TRBV20-1; D gene: -; clone size: many; CDR3 DNA: TGCAGTGCTTTACGGCAGGGCAGCCACGAGCAGTACTTC; CDR3 protein: CSALRQGSHEQYF
J gene: TRBJ2-3; V gene: TRBV20-1; D gene: -; clone size: -; CDR3 DNA: TGCTGCGCTAGAGGGCCGGGACAAAGGCAAATTACAGATACGCAGTATTTT; CDR3 protein: CCARGPGQRQITDTQYF
J gene: TRBJ2-1; V gene: TRBV6-2/TRBV6-3; D gene: -; clone size: -; CDR3 DNA: TGTGCCAGCAGCCGCCCGGGGGATCGAGGGAATGAGCAGTTCTTC; CDR3 protein: CASSRPGDRGNEQFF
J gene: TRBJ2-2; V gene: TRBV20-1; D gene: -; clone size: many; CDR3 DNA: TGCAGTGCTAGAGAGGTGAACACCGGGGAGCTGTTTTTT; CDR3 protein: CSAREVNTGELFF
J gene: TRBJ1-1; V gene: TRBV10-3; D gene: TRBD1; clone size: many; CDR3 DNA: TGTGCCATCAGTCCGGGACAGGGGGCGGGTGAAGCTTTCTTT; CDR3 protein: CAISPGQGAGEAFF
J gene: TRBJ2-2; V gene: TRBV6-1; D gene: -; clone size: many; CDR3 DNA: TGTGCCAGCAGCCGGGGGTCCAGGGCCACCGGGGAGCTGTTTTTT; CDR3 protein: CASSRGSRATGELFF
J gene: TRBJ2-7; V gene: TRBV20-1; D gene: TRBD1; clone size: many; CDR3 DNA: TGCAGTGCTAGAGGGGACAGGGGGTGGACAGAACCGCAATACGAGCAGTACTTC; CDR3 protein: CSARGDRGWTEPQYEQYF
J gene: TRBJ2-1; V gene: TRBV6-5; D gene: -; clone size: many; CDR3 DNA: TGTGCCAGCAGTTACTCCTCCCAGGGGATCGATGAGCAGTTCTTC; CDR3 protein: CASSYSSQGIDEQFF
J gene: TRBJ2-7; V gene: TRBV12-3/TRBV12-4; D gene: -; clone size: many; CDR3 DNA: TGTGCCAGCAGTCCAAGACAGCTTGAATACGAGCAGTACTTC; CDR3 protein: CASSPRQLEYEQYF
J gene: TRBJ2-1; V gene: TRBV5-1; D gene: -; clone size: many; CDR3 DNA: TGCGCCAGCAGCTTGGGCCGTCAGAACAATGAGCAGTTCTTC; CDR3 protein: CASSLGRQNNEQFF
J gene: TRBJ2-3; V gene: TRBV7-3; D gene: -; clone size: many; CDR3 DNA: TGTGCCAGCAGCCCCCGGGGGAGCACAGATACGCAGTATTTT; CDR3 protein: CASSPRGSTDTQYF
J gene: TRBJ2-5; V gene: TRBV19; D gene: -; clone size: many; CDR3 DNA: TGTGCCAGTGGCACCTTGACCGGGGAGGAGACCCAGTACTTC; CDR3 protein: CASGTLTGEETQYF
J gene: TRBJ2-7; V gene: TRBV14; D gene: -; clone size: -; CDR3 DNA: TGTGCCAGCAGCCAAGCTAGGATATCTAGCGAGCAGTACTTC; CDR3 protein: CASSQARISSEQYF
J gene: TRBJ1-5; V gene: TRBV7-2; D gene: -; clone size: many; CDR3 DNA: TGTGCCAGCAGCTTAGGTCGAGGCTTAGGGCCCCAGCATTTT; CDR3 protein: CASSLGRGLGPQHF
J gene: TRBJ1-4; V gene: TRBV3-1; D gene: -; clone size: few; CDR3 DNA: TGTGCCAGCAGCCACTTGGACAGCCGAGGCGCCTTGAATGTAAAACTGTTTTTT; CDR3 protein: CASSHLDSRGALNVKLFF
J gene: TRBJ1-5; V gene: TRBV7-2; D gene: -; clone size: many; CDR3 DNA: TGTGCCAGCAGCTTAGACGGGACAAGGAATCAGCCCCAGCATTTT; CDR3 protein: CASSLDGTRNQPQHF
J gene: TRBJ1-4; V gene: TRBV7-9; D gene: -; clone size: many; CDR3 DNA: TGTGCCAGCGAGACAATTACCGGCGAAAAACTGTTTTTT; CDR3 protein: CASETITGEKLFF
J gene: TRBJ1-5; V gene: TRBV7-2; D gene: -; clone size: many; CDR3 DNA: TGTGCCAGCAGCTTAGACGGCCTGAGCAATCAGCCCCAGCATTTT; CDR3 protein: CASSLDGLSNQPQHF
J gene: TRBJ1-6; V gene: TRBV6-1; D gene: -; clone size: many; CDR3 DNA: TGTGCCAGCACCACTCGGGAGAATTCACCCCTCCACTTT; CDR3 protein: CASTTRENSPLHF
J gene: TRBJ2-3; V gene: TRBV5-1; D gene: TRBD2; clone size: many; CDR3 DNA: TGCGCCAGCAGCTTGGGGCTAGCGGGGAGGACAGATACGCAGTATTTT; CDR3 protein: CASSLGLAGRTDTQYF
J gene: TRBJ2-7; V gene: TRBV4-3; D gene: -; clone size: many; CDR3 DNA: TGCGCCAGCAGCCAAGATGGGTCCTTCTCCTACGAGCAGTACTTC; CDR3 protein: CASSQDGSFSYEQYF
J gene: TRBJ2-7; V gene: TRBV19; D gene: -; clone size: many; CDR3 DNA: TGTGCCAGTAGCTGGGGGACTTCCTACGAGCAGTACTTC; CDR3 protein: CASSWGTSYEQYF
J gene: TRBJ2-2; V gene: TRBV6-1; D gene: TRBD1; clone size: many; CDR3 DNA: TGTGCCAGCAGTGAAGTACGGCAGGGGGCGGACACCGGGGAGCTGTTTTTT; CDR3 protein: CASSEVRQGADTGELFF
J gene: TRBJ2-2; V gene: TRBV7-2; D gene: -; clone size: many; CDR3 DNA: TGTGCCAGCAGCTTAAGGGGGACTGGCACCGGGGAGCTGTTTTTT; CDR3 protein: CASSLRGTGTGELFF
J gene: TRBJ1-5; V gene: TRBV20-1; D gene: -; clone size: many; CDR3 DNA: TGCAGTGCCCCGATGGGATTGGGCTACAGCAATCAGCCCCAGCATTTT; CDR3 protein: CSAPMGLGYSNQPQHF
J gene: TRBJ2-3; V gene: TRBV20-1; D gene: -; clone size: many; CDR3 DNA: TGCAGTGCTAGTTTGGCGCGGGCAAAAACAGATACGCAGTATTTT; CDR3 protein: CSASLARAKTDTQYF
J gene: TRBJ2-1; V gene: TRBV20-1; D gene: TRBD2; clone size: many; CDR3 DNA: TGCAGTGCTAGAGATAGTGGACTAGCGGGGGCAAACTCCTACAATGAGCAGTTCTTC; CDR3 protein: CSARDSGLAGANSYNEQFF